The 32 T cell receptor beta chains reported below all come from one sample, sequenced in a study of OX40 agonist ivuxolimab in advanced cancers. Method: immunoSEQ multiplex PCR; TCRdb's copy keeps in-frame clones and lacks some. There are about 49,000 clones in the sample; about 93% occur only once, and about 10% lies in the top ten. Sequenced here: CD4+ or CD8+ T cells sorted from blood, sampled in a trial of the OX40 agonist ivuxolimab. All receptors come from an adult with an advanced solid tumor such as melanoma, head and neck, liver or kidney cancer.

The chain carries TRBV10-3 and TRBJ1-2; D ambiguous. Germline V gene data show CDR1 as ENHRY and CDR2 as SYGVKD. This CDR3 is built from 12 residues. V lost 0 bases and J lost 8, with 7 bases in between. CDR3 in amino acids: CAISESTVGYTF. In DNA, the CDR3 is TGTGCCATCAGTGAGTCTACAGTGGGCTACACCTTC.

The chain employs TRBV4-3 and TRBJ1-2; no reliable D call. Germline assignment: CDR1 LGHNA and CDR2 YSLEER. V was cut by 0 bases and J by 1 base, with 9 bases left in between. There are 15 residues in the CDR3. The CDR3 DNA is TGCGCCAGCAGCCAAGATTTACGGGGTAACTATGGCTACACCTTC. It translates to CASSQDLRGNYGYTF.

The CDR3 DNA follows: TGTGCCAGCAGCACAGGGTTAGGGGGAAAACTGTTTTTT. This translates into CASSTGLGGKLFF. This chain links TRBV27 with TRBJ1-4, with D maybe TRBD1 (6 bases). The V end lost 6 bases, the J end lost 10 bases, and 15 bases lay between the germline ends. CDR1 is MNHEY and CDR2 is SMNVEV in the germline V gene (reference sequence). The CDR3 has 13 residues.

J is TRBJ1-2 and V is TRBV27; 11 positions agree with TRBD1. Germline values: CDR1 MNHEY, CDR2 SMNVEV (reference sequence). The junction had 4 bases not matched to a gene; V was cut back by 0 bases and J by 4 bases. The CDR3 contains 16 residues. CDR3 in amino acids: CASSLSGQGAGYGYTF. The CDR3 bases are TGTGCCAGCAGTTTATCTGGACAGGGGGCTGGCTATGGCTACACCTTC.

This clone was seen more than once but under ten times. The chain has TRBV7-6 and TRBJ1-2; D gene unclear. The CDR3 sequence is 13 residues long. Trimming pared 5 bases from V and 8 bases from J, leaving 15 bases between. In germline, CDR1 is SGHVS, CDR2 FNYEAQ. In nucleotides, the CDR3 is TGTGCCAGCAGCCCGGACGGCGGTGGGGGCTACACCTTC. Protein sequence: CASSPDGGGGYTF.

CDR3: CSVAGGTTPDGYTF. As DNA, the CDR3 is TGCAGCGTTGCGGGAGGCACGACACCCGATGGCTACACCTTC. V usage is TRBV29-1 and J usage is TRBJ1-2; D is unclear. The CDR3 has 14 residues. V lost 4 bases, J lost 6 bases, and 18 bases lay in between. Germline-derived CDR1 and CDR2 are SQVTM and ANQGSEA.

This clone was picked up one time. The gene calls are TRBV10-3 and TRBJ2-2, with 12 bases lining up with TRBD2. V trimming: 5 bases; J trimming: 6 bases; junction bases outside the gene matches: 7. CDR1 ENHRY and CDR2 SYGVKD come from the germline V gene. This CDR3 spans 16 amino acids. The CDR3 sequence is CAISTLAGGLAGELFF. The CDR3 coding sequence is TGTGCCATCAGTACCCTAGCGGGAGGGCTTGCCGGGGAGCTGTTTTTT.

V gene TRBV7-9 combines with J gene TRBJ2-1; 7 bases line up with TRBD1. Germline CDR1 and CDR2: SEHNR and FQNEAQ (reference sequence). Trimming cost V 2 bases and J 5 bases; bases outside gene matches: 6. This CDR3 comprises 15 residues. The CDR3 bases are TGTGCCAGCAGCTTACTAGACAGGGAAAACAATGAGCAGTTCTTC. It codes for CASSLLDRENNEQFF.

V and J are TRBV11-2 and TRBJ2-1; either TRBD1 or TRBD2 may supply D (6 bases each). V gave up 6 bases and J gave up 15 bases, with 21 bases separating them. The CDR3 has 13 residues. In germline, CDR1 is SGHAT, CDR2 FQNNGV. CDR3 sequence: CASRVLAGESAFF. In nucleotides, the CDR3 is TGTGCCAGCAGAGTACTAGCAGGGGAGTCTGCGTTCTTC.

The rearrangement uses TRBV5-1 and TRBJ2-1; D call uncertain. The V and J ends lost 3 bases and 3 bases respectively, with 4 bases between them. The CDR3 sequence is 12 residues long. Germline CDR1 reads SGHRS; CDR2 reads YFSETQ. In DNA, the CDR3 is TGCGCCAGCAGCTGGGACTACAATGAGCAGTTCTTC. Protein product: CASSWDYNEQFF.

The chain is built from TRBV15 and TRBJ1-2, with D possibly matching TRBD1 (5 bases). This CDR3 contains 15 residues. V was cut by 1 base and J by 6 bases, with 15 bases left in between. Germline V lookup: CDR1 LNHNV, CDR2 YYDKDF (reference sequence). The CDR3 protein is CATSRGSGGSNGYTF. The CDR3 region has the DNA TGTGCCACCAGCAGAGGGTCGGGGGGGAGTAATGGCTACACCTTC.

This clone showed up just once. V and J are TRBV6-7 and TRBJ2-2, with D possibly TRBD2 on 5 matching bases. TRBV6-7 is recorded as an ORF, its role being uncertain. CDR3 size: 15 residues. V was cut by 0 bases and J by 6 bases, with 11 bases left in between. This CDR3 is CASSYSNAEAGELFF. The CDR3 nucleotides read TGTGCCAGCAGTTACTCAAATGCGGAGGCCGGGGAGCTGTTTTTT.

V is TRBV6-5 and J is TRBJ2-2; D possibly matches TRBD1 or TRBD2 (5 bases each). The CDR3 totals 15 residues. CDR1 is MNHEY, CDR2 SVGAGI, per germline. V lost 2 bases and J 4 bases, leaving 11 bases between the germline ends. The CDR3 coding sequence is TGTGCCAGCAGTTACGGTGGGGGATCCACCGGGGAGCTGTTTTTT. Amino acid sequence: CASSYGGGSTGELFF.

V gene TRBV7-6 combines with J gene TRBJ1-3; tentatively, D is TRBD1 (6 bases). Trimming left V 4 bases short and J 0 bases short, with 19 bases between. The germline CDR1 and CDR2 sequences are SGHVS and FNYEAQ. The CDR3 is made up of 18 amino acids. The CDR3 region has the DNA TGTGCCAGCAGCTCAGGGGTATTGGGGGAGAGCTCTGGAAACACCATATATTTT. It is translated as CASSSGVLGESSGNTIYF.

V gene TRBV7-8 combines with J gene TRBJ1-2; 8 positions match TRBD1. The CDR3 is 14 amino acids. Germline lookup yields CDR1 SGHVS and CDR2 FQNEAQ. V lost 5 bases to trimming and J lost 10 bases; unmatched junction nucleotides: 12. The CDR3 region is CASSPRDRIMDYTF. The CDR3 nucleotides read TGTGCCAGCAGCCCCCGGGACAGGATAATGGACTACACCTTC.

The chain has TRBV2 and TRBJ2-5; 12 nucleotides match TRBD2. Germline V gene data show CDR1 as SNHLY and CDR2 as FYNNEI. V trimming: 8 bases; J trimming: 2 bases; junction bases outside the gene matches: 6. CDR3 length: 15 residues. Written as DNA, the CDR3 is TGTGCCAGCGGACAGGGGACTAGCGGGCAAGAGACCCAGTACTTC. Amino acids: CASGQGTSGQETQYF.

The V and J genes are TRBV7-2 and TRBJ2-2; 7 bases align to TRBD2. The length of the CDR3 is 14 residues. J gave up 4 bases and V 2 bases, and 1 base lay outside the gene matches. The V gene's germline CDR1 is SGHTA and CDR2 FQGNSA. The CDR3 nucleotides are TGTGCCAGCAGCTTAAGGACTAGCACCGGGGAGCTGTTTTTT. Amino acid sequence: CASSLRTSTGELFF.

The sample holds one count of this clone. This chain links TRBV6-6 with TRBJ1-3; D is uncertain. Germline CDR1 and CDR2: MNHNY and SVGAGI (reference sequence). CDR3 size: 15 residues. Trimming stripped 6 bases from V and 0 bases from J, with 12 bases between. The CDR3 sequence: CASRTTDFSGNTIYF. CDR3 in DNA: TGTGCCAGCAGGACTACGGATTTCTCTGGAAACACCATATATTTT.

V gene TRBV19 combines with J gene TRBJ2-7; no reliable D call. Germline values: CDR1 LNHDA, CDR2 SQIVND (reference sequence). This CDR3 region has 13 residues. V lost 2 bases to trimming and J lost 5 bases, with 10 bases between them. The CDR3 reads CASSIRVRDEQYF. The CDR3 DNA follows: TGTGCCAGTAGTATAAGGGTTCGGGACGAGCAGTACTTC.

The sample holds one count of this clone. The chain uses TRBV27 and TRBJ1-3; D is perhaps TRBD1 (6 bases). Trimming removed 2 bases from V and 0 bases from J, with 23 bases in between. The germline CDR1 and CDR2 sequences are MNHEY and SMNVEV (reference sequence). This CDR3 has 20 amino acids. The CDR3 reads CASSLVSGGPSPDSGNTIYF. CDR3 nucleotide sequence: TGTGCCAGCAGTTTAGTGTCGGGGGGCCCATCACCAGACTCTGGAAACACCATATATTTT.

The V and J genes are TRBV7-9 and TRBJ2-6; 9 nucleotides agree with TRBD1. V trimming: 6 bases; J trimming: 2 bases; junction bases outside the gene matches: 8. The CDR3 sequence is 17 residues long. Germline assignment: CDR1 SEHNR and CDR2 FQNEAQ (reference sequence). The CDR3 DNA reads as TGTGCCAGCAGATCCCTTACAGGGGGCGCTGGGGCCAACGTCCTGACTTTC. This translates into CASRSLTGGAGANVLTF. Drawing the rest from reference TRBV7-9 and TRBJ2-6, the complete variable domain is DTGVSQNPRHKITKRGQNVTFRCDPISEHNRLYWYRQTLGQGPEFLTYFQNEAQLEKSRLLSDRFSAERPKGSFSTLEIQRTEQGDSAMYLCASRSLTGGAGANVLTFGAGSRLTVL.

V usage is TRBV5-1 and J usage is TRBJ2-7; 8 bases match TRBD1. V trimming: 5 bases; J trimming: 5 bases; junction bases outside the gene matches: 9. From germline, CDR1 is SGHRS and CDR2 YFSETQ. This CDR3 has 14 residues. The CDR3 reads CASRGLDRANEQYF. As DNA, the CDR3 is TGCGCCAGCAGGGGGTTGGACAGGGCCAACGAGCAGTACTTC.

Points on this clone: Other nucleotide sequences in the sample specify the same CDR3. The rearrangement uses TRBV27 and TRBJ2-7, with 11 bases fitting TRBD2. J gave up 2 bases and V 4 bases, and 4 bases lay outside the gene matches. The CDR3 has 15 amino acids. In germline, CDR1 is MNHEY, CDR2 SMNVEV (reference sequence). CDR3 residues: CASSSGTSGTYEQYF. The DNA for the CDR3 is TGTGCCAGCAGTTCAGGGACTAGCGGAACCTACGAGCAGTACTTC.

The V gene is TRBV4-3, the J gene TRBJ1-1; D unresolved. V dropped 2 bases and J dropped 1 base, with 8 bases sitting between them. The CDR3 length is 14 residues. In germline, CDR1 is LGHNA, CDR2 YSLEER. In DNA form, the CDR3 reads TGCGCCAGCAGCCAAATGGGCCGGAACACTGAAGCTTTCTTT. Protein: CASSQMGRNTEAFF.

This clone is a singleton in its sample. The chain joins TRBV30 to TRBJ2-3, with D perhaps TRBD1 (5 bases). The CDR3 sequence is 13 residues long. Trimming pared 1 base from V and 3 bases from J, leaving 8 bases between. Germline CDR1 and CDR2: GTSNPN and SVGIG (reference sequence). The CDR3 region is CAWSGQSTDTQYF. DNA for the CDR3: TGTGCCTGGAGTGGACAGAGTACAGATACGCAGTATTTT.

The chain is built from TRBV11-2 and TRBJ2-7; D possibly uses TRBD1 or TRBD2 (6 bases each). CDR3 length equals 13 residues. Germline-derived CDR1 and CDR2 are SGHAT and FQNNGV. V was pared by 5 bases and J by 3 bases, with 11 bases between. The CDR3: CASSPGAGYEQYF. For the CDR3, the DNA is TGTGCCAGCAGCCCGGGGGCTGGCTACGAGCAGTACTTC.

The chain has TRBV4-3 and TRBJ2-7; TRBD2 aligns across 7 bases. CDR1 and CDR2 from the germline V gene are LGHNA and YSLEER. This CDR3 has 14 amino acids. V trimming: 3 bases; J trimming: 4 bases; junction bases outside the gene matches: 6. CDR3 region: CASSQSGKGYEQYF. DNA for the CDR3: TGCGCCAGCAGCCAGAGCGGGAAGGGATACGAGCAGTACTTC.

The rearrangement joins TRBV7-9 to TRBJ1-1; D is unclear. The germline V gene has CDR1 SEHNR and CDR2 FQNEAQ (reference sequence). This CDR3 has 12 amino acids. Trimming removed 1 base from V and 6 bases from J, with 6 bases in between. CDR3 DNA: TGTGCCAGCAGCTTAGGTCACTCTGAAGCTTTCTTT. It translates to CASSLGHSEAFF.

The chain links TRBV13 to TRBJ1-1, with D possibly TRBD1 on 6 matching bases. The germline gives CDR1 PRHDT, CDR2 FYEKMQ (reference sequence). The CDR3 loop spans 14 amino acids. The V gene lost 3 bases and the J gene lost 1 base, with 9 bases spanning the gap. The CDR3 here is CASSFTRGNTEAFF. The CDR3 DNA sequence: TGTGCCAGCAGCTTCACCAGGGGGAACACTGAAGCTTTCTTT.

The V and J genes are TRBV5-6 and TRBJ2-3; 13 positions match TRBD2. The V segment lost 4 bases and the J segment 5 bases; nucleotides outside the gene matches: 10. This CDR3 contains 17 residues. CDR1 is SGHDT, CDR2 YYEEEE, per germline. The CDR3 reads CASSRGFGTSGKDTQYF. In DNA, the CDR3 is TGTGCCAGCAGCCGGGGTTTCGGGACTAGCGGGAAAGATACGCAGTATTTT.

The V and J genes are TRBV19 and TRBJ1-1; D is uncertain. Germline V gives CDR1 LNHDA, CDR2 SQIVND (reference sequence). The ends were cut back, 5 bases at V and 1 base at J, with 14 bases in the middle. This CDR3 spans 15 amino acids. The chain's CDR3 is CASSAFLSTNTEAFF. The CDR3 nucleotides read TGTGCCAGTAGTGCCTTCTTGTCCACGAACACTGAAGCTTTCTTT.

This chain connects TRBV19 to TRBJ1-1; possibly TRBD1 for D (6 bases). This CDR3 spans 17 amino acids. Germline-derived CDR1 and CDR2 are LNHDA and SQIVND (reference sequence). Trimming pared 0 bases from V and 0 bases from J, leaving 14 bases between. CDR3 protein: CASSIENMDSLNTEAFF. CDR3 nucleotide sequence: TGTGCCAGTAGTATAGAAAACATGGACAGTCTGAACACTGAAGCTTTCTTT.